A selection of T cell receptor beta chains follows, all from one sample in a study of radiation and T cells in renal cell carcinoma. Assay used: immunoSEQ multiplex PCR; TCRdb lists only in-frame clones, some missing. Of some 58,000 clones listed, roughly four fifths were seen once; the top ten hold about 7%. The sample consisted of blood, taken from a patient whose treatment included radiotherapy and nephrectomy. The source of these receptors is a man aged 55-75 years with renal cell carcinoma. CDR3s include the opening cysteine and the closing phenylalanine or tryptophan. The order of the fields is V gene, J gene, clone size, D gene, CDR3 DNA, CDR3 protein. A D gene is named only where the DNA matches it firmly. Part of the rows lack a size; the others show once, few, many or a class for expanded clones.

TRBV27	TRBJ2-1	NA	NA	TGTGCCAGCAGTTTATTACTAGCAGACGAGCAGTTCTTC	CASSLLLADEQFF
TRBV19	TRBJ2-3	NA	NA	TGTGCCAGTAGTAACCCAACAGGGGATACGCAGTATTTT	CASSNPTGDTQYF
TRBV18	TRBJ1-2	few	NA	TGTGCCAGCTCACCACGCCAGATCGGCGCAGAGTATGGCTACACCTTC	CASSPRQIGAEYGYTF
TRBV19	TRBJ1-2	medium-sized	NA	TGTGCCAGCACCCCTGGACAGCCCCGCGGCTACACCTTC	CASTPGQPRGYTF
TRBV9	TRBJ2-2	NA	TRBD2	TGTGCCAGCAGCCCGGGACTATCACGAACCGGGGAGCTGTTTTTT	CASSPGLSRTGELFF
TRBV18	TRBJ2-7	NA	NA	TGTGCCAGCTCACCCTTCAACGGACAGACCTACGAGCAGTACTTC	CASSPFNGQTYEQYF
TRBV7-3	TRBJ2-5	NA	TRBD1	TGTGCCAGCAGCTTGACGACAGGGGAGACCCAGTACTTC	CASSLTTGETQYF
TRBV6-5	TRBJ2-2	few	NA	TGTGCCAGCAACTTCAGGGGCACCGGGGAGCTGTTTTTT	CASNFRGTGELFF
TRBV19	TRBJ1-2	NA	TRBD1	TGTGCCAGTAGGCCGGGACAGGGGAGTTCCGGCTACACCTTC	CASRPGQGSSGYTF
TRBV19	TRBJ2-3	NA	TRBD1	TGTGCCAGTAGCGAACTCGGGACAGGGGACCCCACAGATACGCAGTATTTT	CASSELGTGDPTDTQYF
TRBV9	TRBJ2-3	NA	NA	TGTGCCAGCACCCCGCATGGGGAATTCACAGATACGCAGTATTTT	CASTPHGEFTDTQYF
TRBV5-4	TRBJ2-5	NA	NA	TGTGCCAGCACGGATGGGAAAGAGACCCAGTACTTC	CASTDGKETQYF
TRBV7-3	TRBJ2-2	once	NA	TGTGCCAGCAGCGTAAACACCGGGGAGCTGTTTTTT	CASSVNTGELFF
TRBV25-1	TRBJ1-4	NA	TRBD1	TGTGCCAGCAGTGCAGGGGGCCTAAGTTATGAAAAACTGTTTTTT	CASSAGGLSYEKLFF
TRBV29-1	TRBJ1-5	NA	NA	TGCAGCGTTGGAGACCCGGGACATAATCAGCCCCAGCATTTT	CSVGDPGHNQPQHF
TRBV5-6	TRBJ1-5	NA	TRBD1	TGTGCCAGCAGCGGGGGACAGCGCAATCAGCCCCAGCATTTT	CASSGGQRNQPQHF
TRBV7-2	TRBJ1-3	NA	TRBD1	TGTGCCGGGAGACAGGGGAGCGGAAACACCATATATTTT	CAGRQGSGNTIYF
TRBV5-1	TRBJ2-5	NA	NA	TGCGCCAGCAGTCCAGGGCTCTCCAGTGAGACCCAGTACTTC	CASSPGLSSETQYF
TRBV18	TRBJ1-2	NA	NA	TGTGCCAGCTCACCACCGCAGATTAACTATGGCTACACCTTC	CASSPPQINYGYTF
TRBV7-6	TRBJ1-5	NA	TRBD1	TGTGCCAGCTCCTCACAGGGGCGGATGAATCAGCCCCAGCATTTT	CASSSQGRMNQPQHF
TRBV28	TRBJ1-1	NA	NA	TGTGCCAGCCTCGGGGTCTCGGCTTTCTTT	CASLGVSAFF
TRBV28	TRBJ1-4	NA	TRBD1	TGTGCCAGCAGTGACCCGACAGGGGGCGCCGAAAAACTGTTTTTT	CASSDPTGGAEKLFF
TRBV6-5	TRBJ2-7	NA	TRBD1	TGTGCCAGCAGTTCCATCACCGGGACAGCCTACGAGCAGTACTTC	CASSSITGTAYEQYF
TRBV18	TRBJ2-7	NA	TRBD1	TGTGCCAGCTCGCGGGACAGGGAAGGCGAGCAGTACTTC	CASSRDREGEQYF
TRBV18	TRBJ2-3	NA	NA	TGTGCCAGCTCACCGGGGGGAGATACGCAGTATTTT	CASSPGGDTQYF
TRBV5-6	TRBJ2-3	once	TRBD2	TGTGCCAGCATGGGACTAGCGGGGTTCACAGATACGCAGTATTTT	CASMGLAGFTDTQYF
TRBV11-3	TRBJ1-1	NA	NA	TGTGCCAGCAGCTTAGGGAGGACCGGAGGGGGAGAAGCTTTCTTT	CASSLGRTGGGEAFF
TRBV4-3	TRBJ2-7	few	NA	TGCGCCAGCAGCCAAGAGTATGGTAGCTTCCACGAGCAGTACTTC	CASSQEYGSFHEQYF
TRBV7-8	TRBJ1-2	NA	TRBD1	TGTGCCAGCAGCGTGCGGACAGGGGGAGGTGGCTACACCTTC	CASSVRTGGGGYTF
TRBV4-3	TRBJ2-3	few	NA	TGCGCCAGCAGCCAAGAGCCGGCCGGGACACACTCCACAGATACGCAGTATTTT	CASSQEPAGTHSTDTQYF
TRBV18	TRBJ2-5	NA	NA	TGTGCCAGCTCACCAGGCGGAGAGACTTACCAAGAGACCCAGTACTTC	CASSPGGETYQETQYF
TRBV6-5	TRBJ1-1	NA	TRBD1	TGTGCCAGCAGAACTGGACAGGATGGGAACACTGAAGCTTTCTTT	CASRTGQDGNTEAFF
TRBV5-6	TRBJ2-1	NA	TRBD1	TGTGCCAGCAGCTCTCCGGGACAGGGTAATGTGAAGCAGTTCTTC	CASSSPGQGNVKQFF
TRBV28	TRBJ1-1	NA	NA	TGTGCCAGCAGAGAGTTCGCTGAAGCTTTCTTT	CASREFAEAFF
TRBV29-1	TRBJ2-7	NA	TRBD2	TGCAGCGTTGAAGGGGAGGGAGCCGGCGGGTCCGAGCAGTACTTC	CSVEGEGAGGSEQYF
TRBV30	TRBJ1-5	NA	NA	TGTGCCTGGAGTAGAGGAGCGAACAATCAGCCCCAGCATTTT	CAWSRGANNQPQHF
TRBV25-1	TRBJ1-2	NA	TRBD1	TGTGCCAGCATGCCCGTGGAAACGCACAGGGGACGCTACACCTTC	CASMPVETHRGRYTF
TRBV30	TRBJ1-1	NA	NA	TGTGCCTGGATGCGGAGGCAGACTGAAGCTTTCTTT	CAWMRRQTEAFF
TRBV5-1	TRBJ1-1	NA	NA	TGCGCCAGCAGCTCATCACAGATATCGAACACTGAAGCTTTCTTT	CASSSSQISNTEAFF
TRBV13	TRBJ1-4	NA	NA	TGTGCCAGCAGCTTATACCGGGTTGGAGAAAAACTGTTTTTT	CASSLYRVGEKLFF
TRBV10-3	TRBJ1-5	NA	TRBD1	TGTGCCATCAGTGAGAACAGGGGGGGGGAGGAGGCCCAGCATTTT	CAISENRGGEEAQHF
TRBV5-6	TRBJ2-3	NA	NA	TGTGCCAGCAGCTTGGGCAGGGTCGGATATACGCAGTATTTT	CASSLGRVGYTQYF
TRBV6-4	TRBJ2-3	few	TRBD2	TGTGCCAGCAGTGAACGGCTAGCGGGAGGTGTAGATACGCAGTATTTT	CASSERLAGGVDTQYF
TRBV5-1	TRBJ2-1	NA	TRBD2	TGCGCCAGCAGCTTGAGCGGGACTAGCGGGATCAATGAGCAGTTCTTC	CASSLSGTSGINEQFF
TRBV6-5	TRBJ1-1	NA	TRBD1	TGTGCCAGTAGGGACAGGGACCTCACTGAAGCTTTCTTT	CASRDRDLTEAFF
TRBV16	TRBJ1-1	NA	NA	TGTGCCAGCAGCCAATCGGAGGGATGGGGGACTGAAGCTTTCTTT	CASSQSEGWGTEAFF
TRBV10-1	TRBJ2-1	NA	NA	TGCGCCAGCAGTGAGTCGTCAACCTTAAGCTCCTACAATGAGCAGTTCTTC	CASSESSTLSSYNEQFF
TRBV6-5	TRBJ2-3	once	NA	TGTGCCAGCAGTTATAAAACACCGAGCACAGATACGCAGTATTTT	CASSYKTPSTDTQYF
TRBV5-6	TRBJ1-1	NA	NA	TGTGCCAGCAGCTTCGAGCCAGGGAAAGGCACTGAAGCTTTCTTT	CASSFEPGKGTEAFF
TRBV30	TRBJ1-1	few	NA	TGTGCCTGGAGTGTAGGGGGGGGTTTAGATGCTTTCTTT	CAWSVGGGLDAFF
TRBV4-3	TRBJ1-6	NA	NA	TGCGCCAGCAGCCGCGTAGGGTCAGGCCGGAATTCACCCCTCCACTTT	CASSRVGSGRNSPLHF
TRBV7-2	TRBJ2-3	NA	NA	TGTGCCAGCAGCCTAGCAGTACTAATCACAGATACGCAGTATTTT	CASSLAVLITDTQYF
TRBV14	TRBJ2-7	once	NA	TGTGCCAGCAGCCAAGAGCTTAGTTTTGGACCCGAGGACGAGCAGTACTTC	CASSQELSFGPEDEQYF
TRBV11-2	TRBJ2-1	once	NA	TGTGCCAGCAGCTTCGGAAGCTCCTACAATGAGCAGTTCTTC	CASSFGSSYNEQFF
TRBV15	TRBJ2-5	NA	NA	TGTGCCACCAGCCGTACGGGGAGGAGGGAGACCCAGTACTTC	CATSRTGRRETQYF
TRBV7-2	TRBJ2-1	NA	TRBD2	TGTGCCAGCAGCTCCCCTAGCGGGGGGGCCATGAATGAGCAGTTCTTC	CASSSPSGGAMNEQFF
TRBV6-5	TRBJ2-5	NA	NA	TGTGCCAGCAGCTCCCCCGTTAGGGCCCAGTACTTC	CASSSPVRAQYF
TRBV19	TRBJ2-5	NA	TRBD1	TGTGCCAGTAAAAGAGCAGACAGGGGGTGGGAGACCCAGTACTTC	CASKRADRGWETQYF
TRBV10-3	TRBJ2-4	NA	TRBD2	TGTGCCATCAGGGAAGCGGGGAACGAAAACATTCAGTACTTC	CAIREAGNENIQYF
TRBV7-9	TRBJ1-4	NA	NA	TGTGCCAGCAGCTTTTTAGGGTCGATTGAAAAACTGTTTTTT	CASSFLGSIEKLFF